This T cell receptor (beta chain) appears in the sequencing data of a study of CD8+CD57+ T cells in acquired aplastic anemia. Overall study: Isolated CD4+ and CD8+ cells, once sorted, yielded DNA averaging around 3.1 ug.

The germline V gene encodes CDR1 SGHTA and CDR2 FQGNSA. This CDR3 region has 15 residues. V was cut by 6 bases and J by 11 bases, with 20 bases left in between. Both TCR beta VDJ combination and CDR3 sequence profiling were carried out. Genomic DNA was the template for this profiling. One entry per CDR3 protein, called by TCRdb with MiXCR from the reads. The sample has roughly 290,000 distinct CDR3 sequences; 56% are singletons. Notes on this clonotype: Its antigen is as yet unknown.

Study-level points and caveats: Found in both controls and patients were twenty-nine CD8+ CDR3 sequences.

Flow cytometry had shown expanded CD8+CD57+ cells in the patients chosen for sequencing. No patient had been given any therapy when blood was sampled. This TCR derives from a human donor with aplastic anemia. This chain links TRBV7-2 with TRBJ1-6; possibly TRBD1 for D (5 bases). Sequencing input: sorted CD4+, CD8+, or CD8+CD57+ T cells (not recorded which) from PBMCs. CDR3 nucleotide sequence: TGTGCCAGCAGTTTACCGCCGGGACGGGGGGCACCCCTCCACTTT. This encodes CASSLPPGRGAPLHF.